A selection of T cell receptor beta chains follows, all from one sample in a study of identical twins' blood T cells. TCRdb reprocessed the 5' RACE reads via MiXCR and lists one record per CDR3 protein. This table has hundreds of thousands of distinct CDR3 sequences, approximately 30% appearing once. Sample: PBMCs. These receptors were taken from a woman aged 18-49 years in good health. Both conserved end residues are part of each CDR3. The D gene is left open where the match is weak. Clone size is not always given. Where it is, it says once, few, many or a class for expanded clones.

TGTGCCAGCCATCTTGTGGCGGAAGATACGCAGTATTTT	CASHLVAEDTQYF	TRBV2	few	NA	13	TRBJ2-3
TGTGCCACGGAAGAGATTGGGAACACTGAAGCTTTCTTT	CATEEIGNTEAFF	TRBV10-3	few	NA	13	TRBJ1-1
TGTGCCAGCAGCTTAAGTCAACAAGAGACCCAGTACTTC	CASSLSQQETQYF	TRBV7-9	few	NA	13	TRBJ2-5
TGTGCCAGCAGGCGATCAGGGGCTCAGCCCCAGCATTTT	CASRRSGAQPQHF	TRBV6-5	NA	NA	13	TRBJ1-5
TGTGCCAGCAGCTTAGTGGGTGGCGGAGTCATGAACACTGAAGCTTTCTTT	CASSLVGGGVMNTEAFF	TRBV7-2	NA	NA	17	TRBJ1-1
TGTGCCAGCAGCTTACCCGGCGGGGATACGCAGTATTTT	CASSLPGGDTQYF	TRBV11-2	NA	NA	13	TRBJ2-3
TGCAGTGCCCTGGTCTCTAGCACAGATACGCAGTATTTT	CSALVSSTDTQYF	TRBV20-1	many	NA	13	TRBJ2-3
TGTGCCAGCAGCTTGGGGGCTGAAGCTTTCTTT	CASSLGAEAFF	TRBV5-1	many	NA	11	TRBJ1-1
TGCGTCAGCAGCCAAGAACCCCCCCGTGGTGAAAAACTGTTTTTT	CVSSQEPPRGEKLFF	TRBV4-1	NA	NA	15	TRBJ1-4
TGTGTCAGCACCCCTTTCGGACTAGACAAAAACATTCAGTACTTC	CVSTPFGLDKNIQYF	TRBV11-2	NA	TRBD2	15	TRBJ2-4
TGTGCCAGCATGAGGGCCCACGAGCAGTACTTC	CASMRAHEQYF	TRBV2	NA	NA	11	TRBJ2-7
TGCAGCGCCCTTAGCGGGAGAGCAGATACGCAGTATTTT	CSALSGRADTQYF	TRBV29-1	few	TRBD2	13	TRBJ2-3
TGCAGTGTCGCGTCCTGGACTAGCGGGGGCCCTAGGGATACGCAGTATTTT	CSVASWTSGGPRDTQYF	TRBV20-1	few	TRBD2	17	TRBJ2-3
TGTGCCAGCAGGGACAGGGTGGAATATGAGCAGTTCTTC	CASRDRVEYEQFF	TRBV2	NA	TRBD1	13	TRBJ2-1
TGTGCCAGCAGCTTACAGGGACTAGCTTTCACAGATACGCAGTATTTT	CASSLQGLAFTDTQYF	TRBV7-2	few	TRBD2	16	TRBJ2-3
TGCGCCAGCAGTGAGAGGACCAATGAGCAGTTCTTC	CASSERTNEQFF	TRBV10-2	NA	NA	12	TRBJ2-1
TGTGCCAGTAGTATAGTGCATGCATATAGCAATCAGCCCCAGCATTTT	CASSIVHAYSNQPQHF	TRBV19	NA	NA	16	TRBJ1-5
TGTGCCAGCAGCTTAGTTGGAGACTACGAGCAGTACTTC	CASSLVGDYEQYF	TRBV11-2	few	NA	13	TRBJ2-7
TGTGCCAGTAGGAAGACAGGGGTGGGTGACACTGAAGCTTTCTTT	CASRKTGVGDTEAFF	TRBV19	NA	TRBD1	15	TRBJ1-1
TGTGCCAGCAGTGACGGGACTAGCGGCTACAATGAGCAGTTCTTC	CASSDGTSGYNEQFF	TRBV6-4	many	TRBD2	15	TRBJ2-1
TGCAGCGTCGGGGTGGGTACTTATGGAAAACTGTTTTTT	CSVGVGTYGKLFF	TRBV29-1	NA	NA	13	TRBJ1-4
TGTGCCAGCAGTTTTGGGACAGGAGGGGAGTCCGGCTACACCTTC	CASSFGTGGESGYTF	TRBV12-3/TRBV12-4	NA	TRBD1	15	TRBJ1-2
TGTGCCAGCAGTTACCCGGAGGTAGATACGCAGTATTTT	CASSYPEVDTQYF	TRBV6-2/TRBV6-3	few	NA	13	TRBJ2-3
TGTGCCAGCACTCCTTACCGGGTAGCGGGAGTCCCGAACACCGGGGAGCTGTTTTTT	CASTPYRVAGVPNTGELFF	TRBV27	few	TRBD2	19	TRBJ2-2
TGCGCCAGCAGGACTTGGGAGGGGGCAACTGAAGCTTTCTTT	CASRTWEGATEAFF	TRBV5-1	few	TRBD1	14	TRBJ1-1
TGTGCCAGCAGCCGACAGGGGAGAGGAGGCTACACCTTC	CASSRQGRGGYTF	TRBV7-9	few	TRBD1	13	TRBJ1-2
TGTGCCAGTAGTACCGAAAACTATAATTCACCCCTCCTCTTT	CASSTENYNSPLLF	TRBV19	once	NA	14	TRBJ1-6
TGTGCCAGCAGCTTGTCCCCCGGGGAGCTGTTTTTT	CASSLSPGELFF	TRBV6-2/TRBV6-3	few	NA	12	TRBJ2-2
TGTGCCAGTAGTATAGAGGGACGAGGAAACACCATATATTTT	CASSIEGRGNTIYF	TRBV19	NA	NA	14	TRBJ1-3
TGCGCCAGCAGCTTTGCTAAGACAGGGGGCTATGATGGCTACACCTTC	CASSFAKTGGYDGYTF	TRBV5-1	NA	TRBD1	16	TRBJ1-2
TGTGCCAGTAGTCGAGGACAGATAAACCGAAACTATGGCTACACCTTC	CASSRGQINRNYGYTF	TRBV19	few	NA	16	TRBJ1-2
TGCAGCGTTCGTTCCCAAGACAGGCCCACTGAAGCTTTCTTT	CSVRSQDRPTEAFF	TRBV29-1	NA	NA	14	TRBJ1-1
TGCGCCAGCAGCCCTCGTGGGGGCTCAACTAATGAAAAACTGTTTTTT	CASSPRGGSTNEKLFF	TRBV4-3	NA	NA	16	TRBJ1-4
TGTGCCAGCAGCCCAATCGGAGGGGTCGGCCCTAACACCGGGGAGCTGTTTTTT	CASSPIGGVGPNTGELFF	TRBV7-6	many	NA	18	TRBJ2-2
TGTGCCAGCAGCGGGCGGGACAGGGTTGCTGAAGCTTTCTTT	CASSGRDRVAEAFF	TRBV9	NA	TRBD1	14	TRBJ1-1
TGTGCCAGCAGCCCCGGGAGAGCCAATCAGCCCCAGCATTTT	CASSPGRANQPQHF	TRBV27	NA	NA	14	TRBJ1-5
TGCAGTGCTCCCAAGGAGTCCTACAATGAGCAGTTCTTC	CSAPKESYNEQFF	TRBV20-1	NA	NA	13	TRBJ2-1
TGCAGCGTTCCGGGACAGAGAAGTGAAGCTTTCTTT	CSVPGQRSEAFF	TRBV29-1	few	TRBD1	12	TRBJ1-1
TGCAGTGCTTCCTACACAGGGGGCGCCGGGGGCTACACCTTC	CSASYTGGAGGYTF	TRBV20-1	few	TRBD1	14	TRBJ1-2
TGCGCCAGCAGCCCCCGGACTGTCACAGATACGCAGTATTTT	CASSPRTVTDTQYF	TRBV5-1	few	NA	14	TRBJ2-3
TGTGCCAGCTCACCATCAAGCTTCTATGGCTACACCTTC	CASSPSSFYGYTF	TRBV18	NA	NA	13	TRBJ1-2
TGTTCTAGCAGCTTGTCTGTACAATCTACGCAGTATTTT	CSSSLSVQSTQYF	TRBV7-7	NA	NA	13	TRBJ2-3
TGCAGCGTTTTTCCCCAAAACAGGGAAGGGGAGCAGTACTTC	CSVFPQNREGEQYF	TRBV29-1	NA	NA	14	TRBJ2-7
TGCGCCAGCAGCTGGACGGACGCGGGGAACACTGAAGCTTTCTTT	CASSWTDAGNTEAFF	TRBV5-1	few	NA	15	TRBJ1-1
TGTGCCAGCAGATCGAAGACTTTGAACACCGGGGAGCTGTTTTTT	CASRSKTLNTGELFF	TRBV7-9	few	NA	15	TRBJ2-2
TGCAGCGTTAAAGGGGGCTGGGACATTCAGTACTTC	CSVKGGWDIQYF	TRBV29-1	NA	TRBD1	12	TRBJ2-4
TGTGCCAGCAGCCTTACAGGGAAAGGAGGAAACACCATATATTTT	CASSLTGKGGNTIYF	TRBV3-1	few	NA	15	TRBJ1-3
TGCAGCGTTTCCCCGGACACTGAAGCTTTCTTT	CSVSPDTEAFF	TRBV29-1	NA	NA	11	TRBJ1-1